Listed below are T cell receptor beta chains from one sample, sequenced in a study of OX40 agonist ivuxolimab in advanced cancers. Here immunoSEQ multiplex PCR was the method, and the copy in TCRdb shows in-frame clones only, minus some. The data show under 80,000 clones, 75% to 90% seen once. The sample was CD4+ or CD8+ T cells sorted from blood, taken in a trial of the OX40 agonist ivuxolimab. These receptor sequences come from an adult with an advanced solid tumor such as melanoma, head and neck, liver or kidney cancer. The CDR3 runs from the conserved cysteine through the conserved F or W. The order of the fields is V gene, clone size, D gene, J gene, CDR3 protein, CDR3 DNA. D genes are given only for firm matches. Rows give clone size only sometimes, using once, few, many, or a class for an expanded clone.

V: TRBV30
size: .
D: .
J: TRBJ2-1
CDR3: CAWNWWQGNEQFF
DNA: TGTGCCTGGAATTGGTGGCAAGGCAATGAGCAGTTCTTC

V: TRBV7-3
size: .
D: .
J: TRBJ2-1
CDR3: CASSLTTTEQFF
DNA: TGTGCCAGCAGCCTAACGACTACAGAGCAGTTCTTC

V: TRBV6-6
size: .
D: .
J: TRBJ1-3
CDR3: CASGQETAGNTIYF
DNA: TGTGCCAGCGGGCAGGAAACAGCTGGAAACACCATATATTTT

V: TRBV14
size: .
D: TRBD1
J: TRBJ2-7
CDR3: CASSWGQGGNEQYF
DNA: TGTGCCAGCAGCTGGGGACAGGGTGGGAACGAGCAGTACTTC

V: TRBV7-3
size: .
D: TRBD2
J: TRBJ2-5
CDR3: CASSLAGGIQETQYF
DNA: TGTGCCAGCAGCTTAGCGGGAGGGATCCAAGAGACCCAGTACTTC

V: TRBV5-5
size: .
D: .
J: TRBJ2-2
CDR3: CASSLEGGMDPGELFF
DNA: TGTGCCAGCAGCTTGGAAGGGGGGATGGATCCCGGGGAGCTGTTTTTT

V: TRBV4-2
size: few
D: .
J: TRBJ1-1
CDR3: CASSQQGLNTEAFF
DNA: TGTGCCAGCAGCCAGCAGGGGTTGAACACTGAAGCTTTCTTT

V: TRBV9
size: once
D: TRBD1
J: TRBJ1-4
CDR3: CASSVGTGAREKLFF
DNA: TGTGCCAGCAGCGTAGGAACAGGGGCAAGGGAAAAACTGTTTTTT

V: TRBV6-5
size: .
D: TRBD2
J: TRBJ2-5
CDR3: CASSYEGGQETQYF
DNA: TGTGCCAGCAGTTACGAGGGAGGGCAAGAGACCCAGTACTTC

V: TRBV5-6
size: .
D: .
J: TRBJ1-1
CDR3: CASSRTGNTEAFF
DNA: TGTGCCAGCAGTCGTACAGGGAACACTGAAGCTTTCTTT

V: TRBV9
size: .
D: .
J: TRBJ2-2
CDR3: CASSTEGIAPGELFF
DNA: TGTGCCAGCAGCACCGAGGGCATTGCGCCCGGGGAGCTGTTTTTT

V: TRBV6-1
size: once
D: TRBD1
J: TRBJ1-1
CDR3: CASSESYRGSEAFF
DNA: TGTGCCAGCAGTGAATCATACAGGGGGAGTGAAGCTTTCTTT

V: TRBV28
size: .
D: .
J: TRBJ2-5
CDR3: CASSSLQGGETQYF
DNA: TGTGCCAGCAGTTCCCTGCAGGGGGGAGAGACCCAGTACTTC

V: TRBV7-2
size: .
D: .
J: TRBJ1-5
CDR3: CASSLEVMPAWQPQHF
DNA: TGTGCCAGCAGCTTAGAGGTGATGCCCGCGTGGCAGCCCCAGCATTTT

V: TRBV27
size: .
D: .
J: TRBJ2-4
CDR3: CASSLSVRGKNIQYF
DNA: TGTGCCAGCAGTTTATCGGTCAGGGGTAAAAACATTCAGTACTTC

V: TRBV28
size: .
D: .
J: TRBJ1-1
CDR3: CASSLSGGGWTEAFF
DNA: TGTGCCAGCAGTTTATCGGGGGGCGGATGGACTGAAGCTTTCTTT

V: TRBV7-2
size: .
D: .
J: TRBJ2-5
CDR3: CASSSGGWMAAQYF
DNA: TGTGCCAGCAGCTCAGGTGGATGGATGGCGGCCCAGTACTTC

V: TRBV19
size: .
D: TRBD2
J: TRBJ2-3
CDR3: CASSILTSGNHTDTQYF
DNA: TGTGCCAGTAGTATACTCACTAGCGGGAACCACACAGATACGCAGTATTTT

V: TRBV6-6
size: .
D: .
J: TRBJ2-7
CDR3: CASRPLLGGGYEQYF
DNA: TGTGCCAGCAGACCCCTTCTGGGCGGAGGATACGAGCAGTACTTC

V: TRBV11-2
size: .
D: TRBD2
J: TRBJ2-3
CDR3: CASSLAQAGGVLDTQYF
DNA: TGTGCCAGCAGCTTAGCCCAAGCGGGAGGGGTATTGGATACGCAGTATTTT

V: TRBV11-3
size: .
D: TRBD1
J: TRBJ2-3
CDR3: CASSGRTGVDTDTQYF
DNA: TGTGCCAGCAGCGGCCGGACAGGGGTCGACACAGATACGCAGTATTTT

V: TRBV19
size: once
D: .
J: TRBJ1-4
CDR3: CASTLGRQINEKLFF
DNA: TGTGCCAGCACCTTGGGACGGCAGATTAATGAAAAACTGTTTTTT

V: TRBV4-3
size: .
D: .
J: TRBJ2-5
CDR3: CASSRGTQETQYF
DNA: TGCGCCAGCAGCCGTGGGACTCAAGAGACCCAGTACTTC

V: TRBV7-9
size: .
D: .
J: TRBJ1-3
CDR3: CASSLEGYSGNTIYF
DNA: TGTGCCAGCAGCTTAGAAGGGTACTCTGGAAACACCATATATTTT

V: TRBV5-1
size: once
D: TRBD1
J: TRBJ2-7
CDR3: CASSAGTGVDEQYF
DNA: TGCGCCAGCAGTGCCGGGACAGGGGTTGACGAGCAGTACTTC

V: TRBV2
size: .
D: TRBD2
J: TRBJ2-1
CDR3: CASRGTSGPYNEQFF
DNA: TGTGCCAGCAGGGGTACTAGCGGGCCCTACAATGAGCAGTTCTTC

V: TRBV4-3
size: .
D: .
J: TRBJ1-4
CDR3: CASSLYGETNEKLFF
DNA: TGCGCCAGCAGCTTGTACGGAGAAACTAATGAAAAACTGTTTTTT

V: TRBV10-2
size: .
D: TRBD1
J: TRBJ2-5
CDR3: CASKPGQGLRETQYF
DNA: TGCGCCAGCAAACCCGGACAGGGCCTGAGAGAGACCCAGTACTTC